This T cell receptor beta chain was recovered during a study of CD8+ T cells in alopecia areata. Study-level results: Sequencing of scalp samples also includes resident alphabeta T cells from normal skin. Mouse data revealed clearer TCR sharing than patient data did, a gap possibly tied to HLA. Greater clonality was observed in lesional scalp samples, especially alopecia totalis/universalis, versus normal scalp.

This clone turned up a few times. Its antigen is unknown. Sorting of PBMCs yielded the CD4+ and CD8+ T cells. Extracted RNA was reverse transcribed, and the resulting cDNA served as sequencing template. Sequencing was performed with immunoSEQ multiplex PCR; in TCRdb, only in-frame clones are kept and a portion is missing. Of approximately 30,000 clones listed, approximately 58% are singletons. The receptor was derived from a human donor with alopecia areata. Sequenced material: NKG2D-high CD8+ T cells sorted from blood.

CDR3 sequence: CASSLSETANNEQFF. In nucleotides, the CDR3 is TGTGCCAGCAGCTTGTCCGAGACCGCAAACAATGAGCAGTTCTTC. This chain links TRBV7-9 with TRBJ2-1, with D hard to call. The ends were cut back, 3 bases at V and 5 bases at J, with 14 bases in the middle. CDR3 length: 15 residues. The germline gives CDR1 SEHNR, CDR2 FQNEAQ (reference sequence).